This T cell receptor beta chain originates from a study of glioma-infiltrating T cells after dendritic cell vaccination. Study as a whole: The vaccine used monocyte-derived dendritic cells pulsed overnight with autologous tumor lysate. Broader study findings: Patients with more pretreatment TILs had longer time to progression and survival.

PBMC sampling occurred before vaccination, two weeks after the third dose, and at progression. Trimming took off 2 bases at V and 8 bases at J, with 13 bases between the two ends. CDR3 length: 15 residues. Per the germline V gene, CDR1 is SNHLY and CDR2 is FYNNEI. The primer mix had 60 V beta and 13 J beta primers. TCRdb keeps only in-frame clones here, not all; method: immunoSEQ multiplex PCR. Altogether over 80,000 clones are present, 70% to 90% being singletons, with the ten largest covering roughly 3.1%. About this clone: Its antigen is not identified.

The input for sequencing was blood, taken before dendritic cell vaccination. The receptor comes from a human donor with glioblastoma. The rearrangement links TRBV2 to TRBJ1-6, with D maybe TRBD1 (6 bases). CDR3 protein: CASSEQTGRHSPLHF. DNA of the CDR3: TGTGCCAGCAGTGAACAAACAGGGCGGCATTCACCCCTCCACTTT.